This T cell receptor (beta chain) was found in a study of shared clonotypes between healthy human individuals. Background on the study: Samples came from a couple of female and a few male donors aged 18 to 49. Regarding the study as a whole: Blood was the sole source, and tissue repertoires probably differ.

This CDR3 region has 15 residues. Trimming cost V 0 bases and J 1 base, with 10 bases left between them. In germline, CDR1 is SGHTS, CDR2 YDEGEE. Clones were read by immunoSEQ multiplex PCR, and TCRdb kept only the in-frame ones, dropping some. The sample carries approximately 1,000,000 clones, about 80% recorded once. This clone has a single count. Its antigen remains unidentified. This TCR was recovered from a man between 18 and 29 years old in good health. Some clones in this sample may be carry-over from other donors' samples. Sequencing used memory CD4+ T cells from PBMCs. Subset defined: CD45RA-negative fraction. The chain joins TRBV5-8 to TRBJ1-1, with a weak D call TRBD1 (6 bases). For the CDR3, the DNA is TGTGCCAGCAGCTTGGCCGGGGGGCGGAACACTGAAGCTTTCTTT. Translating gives CASSLAGGRNTEAFF.